These 14 T cell receptor beta chains were sequenced from one sample in a study of blood T cell repertoires in COVID-19. Sequenced by immunoSEQ multiplex PCR; TCRdb stores in-frame clones only, minus some. Among 150,000 to 200,000 clones listed, approximately 86% were seen once. The sample was peripheral blood. All receptors come from a man aged 55 to 69 with acute or convalescent COVID-19.

CDR3 loop: CASRSGTGGGEETQYF. The CDR3 nucleotides are TGCGCCAGCAGGTCCGGGACAGGGGGAGGCGAAGAGACCCAGTACTTC. The V and J genes are TRBV5-1 and TRBJ2-5; TRBD1 matches 11 bases. There are 16 residues in the CDR3. Unmatched junction bases numbered 9, after V lost 5 bases and J lost 3 bases. CDR1 and CDR2 (germline): SGHRS, YFSETQ. Complete variable domain (other parts from reference TRBV5-1 and TRBJ2-5): KAGVTQTPRYLIKTRGQQVTLSCSPISGHRSVSWYQQTPGQGLQFLFEYFSETQRNKGNFPGRFSGRQFSNSRSEMNVSTLELGDSALYLCASRSGTGGGEETQYFGPGTRLLVL.

This chain connects TRBV18 to TRBJ1-2; D unresolved. Germline values: CDR1 KGHSH, CDR2 LQKENI. V lost 3 bases and J 4 bases, leaving 30 bases between the germline ends. The CDR3 sequence is 20 residues long. CDR3 in DNA: TGTGCCAGCTCACCCATTCCTCCGGGGTCCGCCTCGAGAAAAAGCTATGGCTACACCTTC. It is translated as CASSPIPPGSASRKSYGYTF.

The J gene is TRBJ2-7, the V gene TRBV7-2, with 11 bases that match TRBD1. The ends lost 4 bases at V and 2 bases at J; junction bases unmatched: 1. There are 14 residues in the CDR3. Germline V gene data show CDR1 as SGHTA and CDR2 as FQGNSA. This CDR3 reads CASSSGQGAYEQYF. The CDR3 nucleotides read TGTGCCAGCAGCTCGGGACAGGGGGCCTACGAGCAGTACTTC. Based on the CDR3 plus reference TRBV7-2 and TRBJ2-7, the full variable domain is GAGVSQSPSNKVTEKGKDVELRCDPISGHTALYWYRQSLGQGLEFLIYFQGNSAPDKSGLPSDRFSAERTGGSVSTLTIQRTQQEDSAVYLCASSSGQGAYEQYFGPGTRLTVT.

This clone was seen once. The V call is TRBV6-5, the J call TRBJ1-5; 9 nucleotides align to TRBD1. This CDR3 contains 15 residues. Germline CDR1 MNHEY, CDR2 SVGAGI. After removal of 6 bases from V and 4 bases from J, the junction contained 7 bases not matched to a gene. The CDR3 spells CASRPRQGGNQPQHF. The CDR3 bases are TGTGCCAGCAGACCCCGACAGGGGGGGAATCAGCCCCAGCATTTT.

V and J are TRBV28 and TRBJ1-6; TRBD1 agrees at 7 bases. Germline-derived CDR1 and CDR2 are MDHEN and SYDVKM. V dropped 7 bases and J dropped 7; count of bases not matched to a gene: 10. The CDR3 runs to 15 residues. The CDR3 DNA follows: TGTGCCAGCACCCTTCGGGGCAGGGGGAATTCACCCCTCCACTTT. It translates to CASTLRGRGNSPLHF.

This clone occurred a few times. The chain recombines TRBV2 with TRBJ1-5; D not resolved. Trimming pared 5 bases from V and 3 bases from J, leaving 14 bases between. Germline V gene sequence: CDR1 SNHLY, CDR2 FYNNEI. This CDR3 contains 15 residues. CDR3 sequence: CASSRRQVINQPQHF. The DNA for the CDR3 is TGTGCCAGCAGTCGCAGACAAGTTATCAATCAGCCCCAGCATTTT.

This clone was observed once. V gene TRBV27 combines with J gene TRBJ2-3; D gene uncertain. The V end lost 5 bases, the J end lost 0 bases, and 12 bases lay between the germline ends. This CDR3 is 15 amino acids long. Germline V lookup: CDR1 MNHEY, CDR2 SMNVEV (reference sequence). The CDR3 DNA sequence: TGTGCCAGCAGTCGGTATGGGCAGAGCACAGATACGCAGTATTTT. As protein: CASSRYGQSTDTQYF.

The J gene is TRBJ2-7, the V gene TRBV11-3; 9 bases line up with TRBD2. With V trimmed by 5 bases and J by 5 bases, 10 bases remained unmatched. This CDR3 spans 15 amino acids. CDR1 and CDR2 from the germline V gene are SGHNT and YENEEA. The CDR3 is CASSPGLAEFNEQYF. DNA for the CDR3: TGTGCCAGCAGCCCGGGACTAGCCGAATTCAACGAGCAGTACTTC.

V gene TRBV27 combines with J gene TRBJ2-5, with 11 bases lining up with TRBD2. The germline V gene has CDR1 MNHEY and CDR2 SMNVEV (reference sequence). J was trimmed by 5 bases and V by 8 bases; bases with no gene match: 4. This CDR3 contains 13 residues. CDR3 protein: CASALAGVETQYF. CDR3 bases: TGTGCCAGCGCACTAGCGGGAGTGGAGACCCAGTACTTC.

This chain connects TRBV28 to TRBJ2-5; a weak D match, TRBD2 (6 bases). From germline, CDR1 is MDHEN and CDR2 SYDVKM. The germline V and J ends were trimmed by 3 bases and 0 bases, with 11 bases remaining between them. This CDR3 is 15 amino acids long. The CDR3 DNA sequence: TGTGCCAGCAGTTTTAGCGGCAGGGACCAAGAGACCCAGTACTTC. This sequence encodes CASSFSGRDQETQYF.

J is TRBJ2-7 and V is TRBV5-1; TRBD2 agrees at 14 bases. Germline V lookup: CDR1 SGHRS, CDR2 YFSETQ. The length of the CDR3 is 17 residues. V dropped 3 bases and J dropped 4; count of bases not matched to a gene: 9. The CDR3 sequence is CASSSPTSGRAEYEQYF. The CDR3 coding sequence is TGCGCCAGCAGCTCACCGACTAGCGGGAGGGCCGAGTACGAGCAGTACTTC.

The rearrangement links TRBV28 to TRBJ1-5; no reliable D call. Between the trimmed V and J ends, which lost 4 bases and 4 bases, there was a span of 11 bases. The V gene's germline CDR1 is MDHEN and CDR2 SYDVKM. This CDR3 comprises 14 residues. DNA for the CDR3: TGTGCCAGCAGTTCCCGGAGTTATAATCAGCCCCAGCATTTT. Translating gives CASSSRSYNQPQHF.

The chain recombines TRBV19 with TRBJ1-2; 7 bases are shared with TRBD1. From germline, CDR1 is LNHDA and CDR2 SQIVND (reference sequence). Trimming took 7 bases from V and 8 from J; bases not matched to a gene: 13. The CDR3 contains 14 residues. The DNA of the CDR3 is TGTGCCAGTACCCCGCGGGACAGCTTTCGGGGCTACACCTTC. Its protein is CASTPRDSFRGYTF.

The chain recombines TRBV5-1 with TRBJ1-2, with 8 bases aligning to TRBD1. The CDR3 has 14 residues. V shed 5 bases, J shed 2 bases, and the junction held 5 bases outside the gene matches. The germline V gene encodes CDR1 SGHRS and CDR2 YFSETQ. The CDR3 reads CASRGQGANYGYTF. The CDR3, as DNA: TGCGCCAGCAGGGGGCAGGGGGCAAACTATGGCTACACCTTC.